A selection of T cell receptor beta chains follows, all from one sample in a study of control samples from healthy donors and cancer patients. The data were produced by immunoSEQ multiplex PCR, yet TCRdb's version contains in-frame clones alone and is incomplete. The table has over 75,000 clones, around 92% seen once. The sample taken for sequencing was blood. All receptors come from a man aged 25-45 years in good health. CDR3s include the opening cysteine and the closing phenylalanine or tryptophan. Each record gives: J gene, V gene, CDR3 protein.

TRBJ2-3 TRBV15 CATSRGDRGATDTQYF
TRBJ2-7 TRBV12-2 CASRLADGNSSYEQYF
TRBJ1-3 TRBV16 CASSRDRVRVSSGNTIYF
TRBJ1-6 TRBV14 CASSQGGRAINSPLHF
TRBJ1-4 TRBV24-1 CATSDLIRQGLGEKLFF
TRBJ1-3 TRBV10-3 CATETGSSGNTIYF
TRBJ2-7 TRBV21-1 CASSSPGETFYEQYF
TRBJ2-3 TRBV7-2 CASSRRGSGTDTQYF
TRBJ1-6 TRBV19 CASSIGSGTGNSPLHF
TRBJ1-3 TRBV7-9 CASSLGEGLQSSGNTIYF